The sequence of this T cell receptor (beta chain) was determined in a study of shared clonotypes between healthy human individuals (dated by TCRdb to about 2020). General notes on the study: Two women and a few men aged 18 to 49 years were included in the cohort. For each donor, three plates each were used for CD4 naive and CD4 memory, two plates were used for CD8 naive, and one plate was used for CD8 memory. To estimate repertoire size and how much clonotypes are shared between individuals, the study performed deep sequencing of blood TCR repertoires from about five healthy adults. Different laboratories and diverse techniques were used to prepare libraries and sequence TCR repertoires, to increase sequencing depth and limit assay-specific biases. Between about 0.9 and 10 billion PBMCs per donor were obtained by leukapheresis. What the authors observed across the whole study: Because the study included a small number of donors, the genetic and exposure-history diversity represented was limited. Rarefaction of sorted-subset datasets indicated incomplete sequencing despite the large sequencing depth. Pairwise subsampling led to the expectation that sequencing depth would affect the degree of clonotype sharing among donors. Clonotypes shared by all four sorted-subset donors showed higher generation probabilities than non-shared clonotypes. Only blood was sampled, and tissue TCR repertoires likely differ from those in blood. About 5% of naive CD4, roughly 3.6% of naive CD8, 2.3% of memory CD4, and over 0.35% of memory CD8 clonotypes were shared across several donors. Estimated clonotype richness was generally larger for naive than for memory subsets.

The donors were healthy, HIV-negative adults with no recently reported acute infections or vaccinations. Every donor was a Caucasian adult living in Nashville, Tennessee, USA. Magnetic negative selection was used to enrich CD4+ T cells, after which naive cells were positively selected on CD45RA and the negative fraction became the memory subset. Blood was obtained by leukapheresis, after which PBMCs were separated by Ficoll-Histopaque density gradient centrifugation and cryopreserved in liquid nitrogen vapor phase. Purity and quantity of every magnetically sorted T cell population were checked by analytical flow cytometry. Genomic DNA was isolated from each sorted fraction and quantified by UV absorbance on a Nanodrop 2000c. Using the deep immunoSEQ assay, TCR CDR3 regions were amplified from genomic DNA by multiplex PCR. Extracted genomic DNA from each cell subset was distributed evenly across all wells of several immunoSEQ 96-well plates, and each plate was treated as a replicate. Each replicate PCR for sorted subsets received approximately 200 ng genomic DNA, equal to tens of thousands of T cell genomes. Purified libraries were quantified with a Qubit 3.0 fluorometer, sized on a Bioanalyzer 2100, and re-quantified with the KAPA Library Quantification kit. Every immunoSEQ 96-well plate was sequenced on a separate single-read 150-cycle Illumina NextSeq 550 flow cell. The authors' pipeline ran thus. The immunoSEQ output contained only junctional sequences without quality scores, so filtering could not match that applied to full-length reads. To assign V/J genes and CDR3, sequences were annotated using PyIR, a Python wrapper for IgBLAST v1.9, with IMGT germline references. Reads with weak V/J assignments (E-value above 1e-6), missing CDR3, stop codons, out-of-frame junctions, or ambiguous translated residues were removed. V3J clonotypes were defined as sequences sharing the same inferred V gene, J gene, and CDR3 amino acid sequence. Percentage overlap between repertoires was calculated by dividing the number of shared unique clonotypes by the size of the smaller repertoire. Three approaches were used to assess repertoire richness: RTK rarefaction, the Chao1 estimator, and Recon v2.1 estimates of unobserved clonotypes. Generation probabilities for all TCRbeta clonotypes obtained by the gDNA method from several donors were computed using OLGA. In TCRdb, the immuneACCESS table is reduced to in-frame sequences with V and J assigned. These tables do not hold every clone; where another copy was compared, an unresolved V gene accounts for under half, and the others remain unexplained. V, J and clone size are taken as reported in that table, and D and trimming were inferred from the DNA itself. The sample table holds roughly 1,000,000 clones, of which approximately 80% were seen once. Jointly, the top ten make up approximately 0.56% of the sample.

Concerning this clone itself: Which antigen it targets is not known. Base qualities were left out, and no much larger clone turns up one base away.

According to the germline V gene, CDR1 reads MNHEY and CDR2 reads SVGAGI. The CDR3 covers 14 residues, taking in both the cysteine and the phenylalanine. Of all the DNA, just the CDR3 is kept, 42 bases in frame from base 1. Trimming at the junction amounts to 11 bases on V and 8 bases on J, and the germline ends lie 25 bases apart. The receptor was derived from a man aged 18 to 30 in good health. Some clones in this sample may be carry-over from other donors' samples. In this chain, TRBV6-5 is recombined with TRBJ2-7, with the D call perhaps TRBD1 or TRBD2, each one matching 5 bases. The specimen was memory CD4+ T cells from PBMCs. The label giving this sample's cell subset or site can be read as: CD45RA-negative fraction. The nucleotides are TGTGCCTCCCGGTTGGGGGTAGACAGTTTCCAGCAGTACTTC. The resulting protein is CASRLGVDSFQQYF.